The rows below give T cell receptor beta chains drawn from one sample of a study of CD8 T cells in ankylosing spondylitis. From the 5' RACE reads, TCRdb called clonotypes with MiXCR, one entry per CDR3 protein. The table shows a few hundred thousand distinct CDR3 sequences, with about 9.9% occurring only once. Sample: blood, either unsorted or a sorted T cell fraction (not recorded which). These receptors were obtained from a female donor with ankylosing spondylitis or in good health (not recorded which). CDR3s leave out the opening cysteine and the closing phenylalanine or tryptophan. The D gene is left open where the match is weak.

V	D	CDR3
TRBV7-6	.	ASSTFADTQY
TRBV19	.	ASSIRDFGRETQY
TRBV7-2	TRBD1	ASSLGQKNTEAF
TRBV27	.	ASVAPGQTQY
TRBV20-1	TRBD1	SAWDSFNYGYT
TRBV5-1	.	ASRLLGGDSKNQETQY
TRBV7-9	.	ASSLGRRQGLDTQY
TRBV7-2	TRBD1	ASSLARAGGHETQY
TRBV5-1	.	ASSLFGDSYEQY
TRBV5-4	.	ASSLEQYTGELF
TRBV3-1	TRBD2	ASSQDRAGGGYEQY
TRBV5-1	TRBD1	ASGRWDRGNHGYT
TRBV29-1	TRBD1	SVRDRGVNEQY
TRBV10-2	.	ASIMANWGDTQY
TRBV5-1	TRBD1	ASSSGQGTYEQY
TRBV10-3	.	AINRSYSNQPQH
TRBV20-1	TRBD1	SAVPDRGGNTIY
TRBV2	TRBD1	ASTLGQGRTDTQY
TRBV12-3/TRBV12-4	.	ASNNRVGATEQY
TRBV27	.	ASRTQRETQY
TRBV11-1	.	ASSFLKGGATSKPTDTQY
TRBV5-5	.	ASSLQFRENQPQH
TRBV4-3	.	ASSQGLQETQY
TRBV20-1	.	SAPRQSLNTEAF
TRBV20-1	TRBD1	SAPRQGWTGELF
TRBV6-5	.	ASSYKGLHGNTIY
TRBV6-5	.	ASSYTFTDTQY
TRBV12-3/TRBV12-4	TRBD1	ASSLDGTGSNEQY
TRBV12-3/TRBV12-4	.	ASSQLTNRNEQF
TRBV6-4	TRBD1	ASSDQQGGIDTQY
TRBV5-1	TRBD2	ASSTAGGSNEQF
TRBV20-1	.	SFGLLGGNEQF
TRBV29-1	.	SVGTGLPYEQY
TRBV12-3/TRBV12-4	.	ASTSFYEQY
TRBV10-3	.	AISKGGRNTEAF
TRBV7-9	.	ASSPDVAYEQY
TRBV20-1	.	SAVRIGKSDEQY
TRBV12-3/TRBV12-4	.	ASSFGVREKLF
TRBV30	.	AWTAVANYGYT
TRBV20-1	.	SARDLPLRGFNEQF
TRBV28	TRBD2	ASLSGGATGELF
TRBV29-1	.	STRTAPEAF
TRBV15	.	ATSRPGAPDTQY